This TCR beta chain is from a study of blood T cell repertoires in COVID-19. V gave up 11 bases and J gave up 8 bases; unmatched junction bases: 11. The CDR3 runs 13 residues. The germline V gene encodes CDR1 MNHEY and CDR2 SVGAGI. Recruitment covered under 25 US areas and drew participants whose ages spanned 18 to 89 years. Profiling relied on immunoSEQ multiplex PCR, and the TCRdb table lists in-frame clones only, not all of them. The sample gives about 340,000 clones, about 86% of which show up once; around 4.4% is in the top ten. The material sequenced was PBMCs or T cells enriched from blood (not recorded which). The rearrangement joins TRBV6-5 to TRBJ1-2; TRBD1 matches at 10 bases. The source of this sequence is a woman in her thirties or forties with acute COVID-19. The CDR3 sequence is CAVKTGGIGGYTF. CDR3 sequence (DNA): TGTGCCGTAAAGACAGGGGGCATCGGGGGCTACACCTTC.